This T cell receptor beta chain was captured in a study of beta chain features in type 1 diabetes. Overall study context: In age, gender and cell yields, patients were similar to healthy donors.

Sequenced material consisted of expressed TCRB transcripts (all of the isolated RNA was reverse transcribed). Method: immunoSEQ multiplex PCR; TCRdb's copy keeps in-frame clones and lacks some. The table has under 200,000 clones, around a tenth seen once. This clone was picked up a small number of times. Antigen specificity is unknown. Per the germline V gene, CDR1 is MNHEY and CDR2 is SMNVEV (reference sequence). The CDR3 loop spans 14 amino acids. V was pared by 3 bases and J by 5 bases, with 11 bases between. Findings and caveats of the study: Patients with Type 1 diabetes showed moderately but significantly shorter TCRB CDR3s in all four CD4+ subsets.

This TCR was sampled from a man aged 30-40 years with type 1 diabetes. The sample comprised central memory CD4+ T cells from blood. V is TRBV27 and J is TRBJ1-5; no clear D gene. Here the CDR3 reads CASSLDPGDQPQHF. The DNA of the CDR3 is TGTGCCAGCAGTTTGGACCCGGGAGATCAGCCCCAGCATTTT.